This entry features one T cell receptor beta chain sequence. The sample belongs to a study of T cells in localized non-small cell lung cancer. The data were produced by immunoSEQ multiplex PCR, yet TCRdb's version contains in-frame clones alone and is incomplete. Found here are approximately 61,000 clones, 70% to 90% of them singletons; the top ten hold 4.5% to 5.5%. This sequence was found in a woman aged 35-75 years with stage I lung adenocarcinoma. The material was peripheral blood, obtained before any cancer treatment.

As DNA, the CDR3 is TGTGCCAGCAGCTTAGCTCCGGGCGGGGGGGCTTACAATGAGCAGTTCTTC. It translates to CASSLAPGGGAYNEQFF. V usage is TRBV7-6 and J usage is TRBJ2-1; 9 positions agree with TRBD2. V shed 0 bases, J shed 4 bases, and the junction held 7 bases outside the gene matches. Looked up from germline, CDR1 is SGHVS and CDR2 is FNYEAQ. This CDR3 has 17 residues.